This T cell receptor beta chain originates from a study of monozygotic twins with inflammatory bowel disease. Study findings and constraints: Clonotypes shared with others were fewer in IBD patients than in healthy twins, especially with disease activity. Healthy co-twins showed greater TCRbeta diversity (inverse Simpson) than IBD patients.

The CDR3 runs 15 residues. UMIs bearing a 6-nucleotide sample barcode were added through template switching. TCRdb re-called the 5' RACE reads and gives one entry per CDR3 protein, without DNA. The listing contains 330,000 or so distinct CDR3 sequences. Of note for this clonotype: The antigen is unknown.

Each donor gave roughly 2.5 ml of peripheral blood. The chain recombines TRBV12-3 or TRBV12-4 with TRBJ1-4; TCRdb names TRBD1, which stays unverified in the absence of DNA. The sample consisted of blood. This TCR came from a human donor with ulcerative colitis or Crohn's disease, or a healthy co-twin of an affected twin (not recorded which). This chain's CDR3 is CASKRRTGPNEKLFF.